A single sample is the source of the 15 T cell receptor beta chains below, sequenced in a study of blood T cells in healthy people across ages. Sample-barcoded 5' priming and a J-beta primer mix drove a second PCR of about 7 to 11 cycles. TCRdb re-called the 5' RACE reads through MiXCR, storing one row per CDR3 protein. The data show 1,800,000 or so distinct CDR3 sequences, about two fifths seen once. The sample was blood. The receptor source for this set is a human donor in good health.

The table lists this clonotype with a few counts. The genes are TRBV20-1 and TRBJ2-1; D perhaps matches TRBD2 (6 bases). Trimming took off 6 bases at V and 6 bases at J, with 15 bases between the two ends. Per the germline V gene, CDR1 is DFQATT and CDR2 is SNEGSKA (reference sequence). There are 13 residues in the CDR3. CDR3 loop: CSARQRLGNEQFF. The CDR3 nucleotides read TGCAGTGCCCGACAGAGACTAGGCAATGAGCAGTTCTTC.

The chain is built from TRBV27 and TRBJ1-1, with 7 positions matching TRBD1. This CDR3 contains 16 residues. V dropped 5 bases and J dropped 1; count of bases not matched to a gene: 10. CDR1 is MNHEY, CDR2 SMNVEV, per germline (reference sequence). The CDR3 nucleotides are TGTGCCAGCAGTAGCTCTAGGGGGCTTTGGAACACTGAAGCTTTCTTT. This gives the protein CASSSSRGLWNTEAFF.

This clonotype was observed a few times. The chain joins TRBV7-3 to TRBJ2-3; D gene uncertain. Germline values: CDR1 SGHTA, CDR2 FQGTGA. There are 15 residues in the CDR3. V was clipped by 2 bases and J by 0 bases, with 9 bases between them. The CDR3 region is CASSLYRSSTDTQYF. For the CDR3, the DNA is TGTGCCAGCAGCTTATACAGATCTAGCACAGATACGCAGTATTTT.

The chain uses TRBV9 and TRBJ1-2; D is undetermined. Germline loops: CDR1 SGDLS, CDR2 YYNGEE. With 2 bases removed from V and 4 bases from J, the gap between germline ends came to 18 bases. This CDR3 region has 16 residues. The CDR3 spells CASSVSSVGVPYGYTF. The CDR3 bases are TGTGCCAGCAGCGTGTCCTCAGTTGGAGTCCCCTATGGCTACACCTTC.

This clonotype came up once. This sequence joins TRBV2 and TRBJ1-2; D gene uncertain. Trimming pared 3 bases from V and 0 bases from J, leaving 23 bases between. From germline, CDR1 is SNHLY and CDR2 FYNNEI. The length of the CDR3 is 19 residues. Written as DNA, the CDR3 is TGTGCCAGCAGTGACCTGAATGGGCGGGCAGCTCGAACTAACTATGGCTACACCTTC. As protein: CASSDLNGRAARTNYGYTF.

The chain links TRBV29-1 to TRBJ2-7, with 7 bases aligning to TRBD1. This CDR3 is built from 14 residues. Unmatched junction bases numbered 10, after V lost 6 bases and J lost 2 bases. The germline V gene encodes CDR1 SQVTM and CDR2 ANQGSEA. In DNA form, the CDR3 reads TGCAGCGTCAAAGGTACAGGGGCGACCTACGAGCAGTACTTC. Its translation: CSVKGTGATYEQYF.

The V and J genes are TRBV7-2 and TRBJ2-3; TRBD2 agrees at 11 bases. Trimming removed 1 base from V and 8 bases from J; junction bases left unmatched: 11. The CDR3 extends over 17 amino acids. CDR1 SGHTA and CDR2 FQGNSA come from the germline V gene. CDR3 protein: CASSLGLAGGSRGTQYF. CDR3 coding DNA: TGTGCCAGCAGCTTAGGGCTAGCGGGGGGATCCAGGGGTACGCAGTATTTT.

The V and J genes are TRBV5-1 and TRBJ1-6, with 9 bases aligning to TRBD1. This CDR3 comprises 14 residues. Germline values: CDR1 SGHRS, CDR2 YFSETQ. V was clipped by 5 bases and J by 7 bases; unmatched bases: 4. Here the CDR3 reads CASSRDRENSPLHF. The CDR3 DNA follows: TGCGCCAGCAGTCGGGACAGGGAAAATTCACCCCTCCACTTT.

The chain has TRBV18 and TRBJ1-1; 7 bases line up with TRBD1. Germline trimming cut 3 bases from V and 5 bases from J; bases unmatched to any gene: 9. This CDR3 region has 15 residues. The germline V gene encodes CDR1 KGHSH and CDR2 LQKENI. The CDR3 nucleotides read TGTGCCAGCTCACCGCGTAGGGGGCTTTGGACTGAAGCTTTCTTT. It is translated as CASSPRRGLWTEAFF.

This clonotype was detected a few times. The chain employs TRBV27 and TRBJ2-7; a weak D match, TRBD1 (5 bases). Trimming removed 2 bases from V and 5 bases from J, with 13 bases in between. CDR1 and CDR2 (germline): MNHEY, SMNVEV (reference sequence). CDR3 length equals 14 residues. The chain's CDR3 is CASSLGGAVNEQYF. The DNA for the CDR3 is TGTGCCAGCAGTTTAGGTGGGGCCGTTAACGAGCAGTACTTC.

The chain combines TRBV5-5 with TRBJ2-7; 7 bases line up with TRBD1. Trimming took 9 bases from V and 0 from J; bases not matched to a gene: 9. The CDR3 is made up of 14 amino acids. Per the germline V gene, CDR1 is SGHKS and CDR2 is YYEKEE (reference sequence). The CDR3 DNA sequence: TGTGCCACCTCGACAGGGACGGGCTCCTACGAGCAGTACTTC. It encodes CATSTGTGSYEQYF.

V usage is TRBV7-9 and J usage is TRBJ2-3; no clear D. CDR1 and CDR2 from the germline V gene are SEHNR and FQNEAQ (reference sequence). The CDR3 contains 12 residues. The V end lost 3 bases, the J end lost 5 bases, and 6 bases lay between the germline ends. The CDR3 DNA is TGTGCCAGCAGCTTTTACGAAGATACGCAGTATTTT. Translating it yields CASSFYEDTQYF.

Note on this clonotype: Being one base from a much bigger clone, this may be a read error. The V call is TRBV29-1, the J call TRBJ2-4, with D unresolved. This CDR3 is built from 13 residues. CDR1 and CDR2 (germline): SQVTM, ANQGSEA. The CDR3: CSVRLIAENIQYF. In DNA, the CDR3 is TGCAGCGTCCGCTTGATAGCCGAAAACATTCAGTACTTC.

The chain joins TRBV12-3 or TRBV12-4 to TRBJ2-1; a possible D gene is TRBD1 (7 bases). The length of the CDR3 is 13 residues. Trimming cost V 7 bases and J 9 bases, with 16 bases left between them. This chain's CDR3 is CASNRQGGVEQFF. CDR3 in DNA: TGTGCCAGCAATCGACAGGGAGGTGTTGAGCAGTTCTTC.

This clonotype has more than one count but fewer than ten. This chain connects TRBV4-3 to TRBJ1-6; D is uncertain. In germline, CDR1 is LGHNA, CDR2 YSLEER. Trimming stripped 1 base from V and 7 bases from J, with 8 bases between. The CDR3 runs 14 residues. The chain's CDR3 is CASSQARWNSPLHF. In nucleotides, the CDR3 is TGCGCCAGCAGCCAAGCGCGCTGGAATTCACCCCTCCACTTT.